Listed below are T cell receptor beta chains from one sample, sequenced in a study of CD8 T cells in ankylosing spondylitis. TCRdb called the 5' RACE reads again in MiXCR, with one record for every CDR3 protein. The sample includes about 240,000 distinct CDR3 sequences, 8% to 9.5% of them seen just once. Sequenced input: blood, either unsorted or a sorted T cell fraction (not recorded which). The receptors shown here come from a male donor with ankylosing spondylitis or in good health (not recorded which). The CDR3 runs from the conserved cysteine through the conserved F or W. D genes are given only for firm matches. Clone size, where shown, is once, few, many, or a class for clones that have expanded.

14	TRBV27	many	TRBD1	TRBJ1-1	CASSRQGGNTEAFF	TGTGCCAGCAGTAGACAGGGAGGGAACACTGAAGCTTTCTTT
17	TRBV12-3/TRBV12-4	many	NA	TRBJ2-1	CASSLSSSFQRSNEQFF	TGTGCCAGCAGTTTAAGCTCTTCTTTCCAGAGGAGCAATGAGCAGTTCTTC
11	TRBV10-3	few	NA	TRBJ2-1	CAISVVNEQFF	TGTGCCATCAGTGTCGTGAATGAGCAGTTCTTC
14	TRBV5-1	many	TRBD1	TRBJ1-2	CASSFLQGDYGYTF	TGCGCCAGCAGCTTCCTACAGGGGGACTATGGCTACACCTTC
17	TRBV20-1	NA	NA	TRBJ1-4	CCARFNEGIRTNEKLFF	TGCTGTGCTAGATTTAATGAGGGGATCCGAACTAATGAAAAACTGTTTTTT
14	TRBV6-1	many	TRBD1	TRBJ1-1	CASSEDRENTEAFF	TGTGCCAGCAGCGAGGACAGGGAGAACACTGAAGCTTTCTTT
11	TRBV7-9	many	NA	TRBJ2-5	CASSFLETQYF	TGTGCCAGCAGCTTTTTGGAGACCCAGTACTTC
15	TRBV4-1	NA	NA	TRBJ2-5	CASSPLRRVGETQYF	TGCGCCAGCAGCCCCTTGAGGAGGGTTGGAGAGACCCAGTACTTC
14	TRBV18	few	NA	TRBJ2-5	CASSPQGNQETQYF	TGTGCCAGCTCACCCCAGGGGAATCAAGAGACCCAGTACTTC
15	TRBV4-3	many	NA	TRBJ2-2	CASSQRGVSTGELFF	TGCGCCAGCAGCCAGAGGGGAGTCAGCACCGGGGAGCTGTTTTTT
12	TRBV12-3/TRBV12-4	NA	NA	TRBJ1-1	CASSPAAGPAFF	TGTGCCAGCAGCCCAGCGGCAGGCCCAGCTTTCTTT
16	TRBV27	many	TRBD1	TRBJ2-2	CASSLWDSPNTGELFF	TGTGCCAGCAGTTTATGGGACAGTCCGAACACCGGGGAGCTGTTTTTT
13	TRBV7-2	NA	NA	TRBJ2-7	CASREGAPYEQYF	TGTGCCAGCAGGGAGGGGGCCCCCTACGAGCAGTACTTC
14	TRBV7-2	few	TRBD1	TRBJ2-5	CASSLVGGAETQYF	TGTGCCAGCAGCTTAGTAGGGGGCGCAGAGACCCAGTACTTC
15	TRBV20-1	few	NA	TRBJ2-3	CSARGVLAPGDTQYF	TGCAGTGCTAGAGGAGTTCTAGCGCCGGGGGATACGCAGTATTTT
15	TRBV20-1	many	NA	TRBJ1-6	CSARDQVPYNSPLHF	TGCAGTGCTAGAGATCAGGTCCCCTATAATTCACCCCTCCACTTT
13	TRBV5-4	many	NA	TRBJ1-1	CASSLAHNTEAFF	TGTGCCAGCAGCTTGGCCCATAACACTGAAGCTTTCTTT
13	TRBV7-2	many	NA	TRBJ1-5	CASSWTGNQPQHF	TGTGCCAGCAGCTGGACGGGAAATCAGCCCCAGCATTTT
14	TRBV12-3/TRBV12-4	many	NA	TRBJ1-5	CATSGGGSDQPQHF	TGTGCCACCTCCGGAGGCGGGTCCGATCAGCCCCAGCATTTT
16	TRBV24-1	NA	NA	TRBJ2-1	CATSDLGGTRAGEQFF	TGTGCCACCAGTGATTTGGGCGGGACCCGGGCGGGTGAGCAGTTCTTC
12	TRBV7-2	many	TRBD1	TRBJ2-3	CASSPGQDWAYF	TGTGCCAGCAGCCCCGGACAGGACTGGGCGTATTTT
13	TRBV6-5	many	NA	TRBJ1-1	CASSFGRYTEAFF	TGTGCCAGCAGTTTCGGACGGTACACTGAAGCTTTCTTT
13	TRBV6-1	few	TRBD1	TRBJ2-7	CASRGQGGYEQYF	TGTGCCAGCCGCGGACAGGGGGGTTACGAGCAGTACTTC
15	TRBV5-6	NA	TRBD1	TRBJ1-4	CASSPTGVRGEKLFF	TGTGCCAGCAGCCCGACAGGGGTTAGGGGTGAAAAACTGTTTTTT
15	TRBV29-1	few	NA	TRBJ2-1	CSVDLRASSYNEQFF	TGCAGCGTCGACCTACGCGCCAGCTCCTACAATGAGCAGTTCTTC
15	TRBV29-1	many	NA	TRBJ2-1	CSLASASLVGNEQFF	TGCAGCCTTGCCAGCGCTTCCCTCGTGGGCAATGAGCAGTTCTTC
13	TRBV7-2	many	NA	TRBJ1-6	CASSLMGSEALHF	TGTGCCAGCTCTTTAATGGGCAGCGAAGCCCTCCACTTT
17	TRBV4-2	NA	NA	TRBJ1-1	CASSQESLDRRATEAFF	TGTGCCAGCAGCCAAGAGAGTTTAGACCGGAGGGCCACTGAAGCTTTCTTT
14	TRBV7-2	few	NA	TRBJ1-2	CASSPGRDAGGYTF	TGTGCCAGCAGCCCCGGGAGGGACGCGGGCGGCTACACCTTC